This TCR beta chain appears in the sequencing data of a study of control samples from healthy donors and cancer patients. Per the germline V gene, CDR1 is LNHNV and CDR2 is YYDKDF (reference sequence). The V gene lost 1 base and the J gene lost 4 bases, with 13 bases spanning the gap. The CDR3 covers 15 residues. Sequenced by immunoSEQ multiplex PCR; TCRdb stores in-frame clones only, minus some. The sample yields more than 85,000 clones, roughly 90% seen once. This sequence joins TRBV15 and TRBJ2-5; D is tentatively TRBD1 or TRBD2 (7 bases each). The sequence derives from an older woman with lung cancer. The source material was PBMCs. CDR3 sequence reads: CATSRAGGARETQYF. For the CDR3, the DNA is TGTGCCACCAGCAGAGCAGGGGGGGCCCGAGAGACCCAGTACTTC.